Below, one TCR beta chain is given with its context. Its antigen is currently unknown. The sample holds other DNA sequences that translate to the same CDR3. This sample stems from a study of cytotoxic CD8 clonotypes in ibrutinib-treated CLL. Study-wide results and caveats: Public clonotypes proved infrequent, and on treatment they shrank or remained steady. Ibrutinib response saw clonality rise, and progression saw it return toward baseline.

Trimming took 0 bases from V and 4 from J, leaving 5 bases between them. The CDR3 extends over 13 amino acids. The germline V gene encodes CDR1 SGHRS and CDR2 YFSETQ. Data came from immunoSEQ multiplex PCR; TCRdb stores just in-frame clones and leaves some out. Found here are some 70,000 clones, roughly nine tenths of them singletons; the top ten hold roughly 3%. The chain links TRBV5-1 to TRBJ1-5; no reliable D call. This receptor was identified in a human donor with chronic lymphocytic leukemia. Sequences were derived from PBMCs, sampled after 12 months of ibrutinib treatment. The CDR3 nucleotides are TGCGCCAGCAGCTTGGCCGGGAATCAGCCCCAGCATTTT. It encodes CASSLAGNQPQHF.